The sequence of this T cell receptor (beta chain) was determined in a study of cytomegalovirus exposure and HLA in healthy donors. Study details: HLA-typed donors contributed about 85 million unique TCRs, which were held in an early data release. Study observations and caveats: It emerged from a later analysis that several of the most significant clusters appeared to be linked to common viral pathogens. The authors later linked a missense DCLRE1C variant to TCR beta V- and J-gene trimming. Compared with the roughly 670-donor mean, an Asian-associated ancestry cluster reportedly had fewer N-insertions, according to a later analysis.

PCR used 60 Vbeta primers and 13 Jbeta primers. Libraries were prepared by immunoSEQ multiplex PCR; TCRdb keeps only in-frame clonotypes and omits some of them. Altogether approximately 110,000 clones are present, 78% being singletons, with the ten largest covering around 1.2%. This clone was recorded only once. Its antigen remains unidentified. Deletions cut 6 bases from V and 2 bases from J, with 10 bases between. In germline, CDR1 is SGHNT, CDR2 YENEEA. The CDR3 runs 13 residues. The chain has TRBV11-3 and TRBJ2-5; the D gene is possibly TRBD2 (6 bases). Sequencing was performed on PBMCs. The receptor comes from a man younger than 40 in good health and CMV-seronegative. CDR3 amino acids: CASRRGSQETQYF. The CDR3 bases are TGTGCCAGCAGACGGGGGAGTCAAGAGACCCAGTACTTC.